Below, 15 T cell receptor beta chains from the same sample are listed, as sequenced in a study of T cells after yellow fever vaccination. TCRdb re-derived calls from the 5' RACE reads in MiXCR, one entry per CDR3 protein. The sample has 110,000 to 150,000 distinct CDR3 sequences; 5% to 7.5% are singletons. This specimen was CD4+ T cells sorted from PBMCs, taken 10 days after the yellow fever booster vaccination. These receptor sequences come from a man younger than 45 who received the YFV17D yellow fever vaccine.

This clonotype occurred many times. V and J are TRBV20-1 and TRBJ2-1; 8 nucleotides agree with TRBD2. Germline CDR1 reads DFQATT; CDR2 reads SNEGSKA (reference sequence). This CDR3 region has 13 residues. V lost 6 bases and J lost 5; bases outside the gene matches: 6. The CDR3: CSATSGAHNEQFF. The CDR3 DNA follows: TGCAGTGCAACTAGCGGAGCCCACAATGAGCAGTTCTTC.

The sample holds many counts of this clonotype. The chain carries TRBV7-9 and TRBJ2-5; D uncertain. The CDR3 is made up of 13 amino acids. The V gene lost 5 bases and the J gene lost 5 bases, with 12 bases spanning the gap. Per germline, CDR1 SEHNR and CDR2 FQNEAQ (reference sequence). The CDR3 here is CASSPRGLETQYF. The CDR3 bases are TGTGCCAGCAGCCCCCGTGGGTTGGAGACCCAGTACTTC.

At least ten counts were recorded for this clonotype. This chain links TRBV7-6 with TRBJ2-3; 7 bases are a match to TRBD2. The V gene end was trimmed by 5 bases and the J gene end by 1 base; junction bases not matched to a gene: 15. The germline V gene encodes CDR1 SGHVS and CDR2 FNYEAQ. This CDR3 is 18 amino acids long. CDR3 loop: CASSKIGGGLTGTDTQYF. DNA for the CDR3: TGTGCCAGCAGCAAGATTGGGGGGGGACTTACAGGCACAGATACGCAGTATTTT.

The CDR3 DNA is TGCAGTGCTAGAGCGGACGGCAGGGGCCCCTCCTTGGATACGCAGTATTTT. Protein sequence: CSARADGRGPSLDTQYF. The chain links TRBV20-1 to TRBJ2-3, with D possibly matching TRBD1 (6 bases). Looked up from germline, CDR1 is DFQATT and CDR2 is SNEGSKA (reference sequence). This CDR3 spans 17 amino acids. V lost 1 base, J lost 6 bases, and 23 bases lay in between.

Ten or more counts support this clonotype. The genes are TRBV20-1 and TRBJ2-2; no reliable D call. Germline lookup yields CDR1 DFQATT and CDR2 SNEGSKA (reference sequence). V was pared by 5 bases and J by 0 bases, with 13 bases between. The CDR3 length is 15 residues. As DNA, the CDR3 is TGCAGTGCTTCACGGACGGACGCGAACACCGGGGAGCTGTTTTTT. Translation: CSASRTDANTGELFF.

This clonotype has more than one count but fewer than ten. The genes are TRBV28 and TRBJ2-7; D is possibly TRBD1 (6 bases). CDR1 MDHEN and CDR2 SYDVKM come from the germline V gene. The V and J ends lost 7 bases and 11 bases respectively, with 18 bases between them. The length of the CDR3 is 12 residues. The CDR3 sequence is CASMAGAGRKYF. The CDR3 bases are TGTGCCAGCATGGCAGGGGCCGGTAGAAAGTACTTC.

Ten or more counts support this clonotype. CDR3 residues: CSAPGTLKETQYF. CDR3 DNA sequence: TGCAGTGCTCCCGGGACCCTAAAAGAGACCCAGTACTTC. The chain couples TRBV20-1 to TRBJ2-5; tentatively, D is TRBD1 or TRBD2 (5 bases each). The germline CDR1 and CDR2 sequences are DFQATT and SNEGSKA (reference sequence). The CDR3 contains 13 residues. The germline V and J ends were trimmed by 5 bases and 3 bases, with 13 bases remaining between them.

This clonotype was seen ten or more times. The chain recombines TRBV5-1 with TRBJ2-7, with D unclear. Germline assignment: CDR1 SGHRS and CDR2 YFSETQ. This CDR3 has 14 residues. The V end lost 0 bases, the J end lost 1 base, and 8 bases lay between the germline ends. The CDR3 sequence is CASSLVGPSYEQYF. The CDR3 DNA follows: TGCGCCAGCAGCTTGGTCGGGCCTTCCTACGAGCAGTACTTC. Full variable domain (remainder filled in from reference TRBV5-1 and TRBJ2-7): KAGVTQTPRYLIKTRGQQVTLSCSPISGHRSVSWYQQTPGQGLQFLFEYFSETQRNKGNFPGRFSGRQFSNSRSEMNVSTLELGDSALYLCASSLVGPSYEQYFGPGTRLTVT.

The chain uses TRBV2 and TRBJ2-5; the D gene is possibly TRBD2 (6 bases). Per germline, CDR1 SNHLY and CDR2 FYNNEI. V was trimmed by 0 bases and J by 4 bases, leaving 9 bases between them. This CDR3 has 14 amino acids. The CDR3 coding sequence is TGTGCCAGCAGTGAAGCTAGGAGGGGAGAGACCCAGTACTTC. Its protein is CASSEARRGETQYF.

This clonotype has a count of ten or more. The chain couples TRBV15 to TRBJ2-5; maybe TRBD2 (6 bases). Between the trimmed V and J ends, which lost 2 bases and 1 base, there was a span of 11 bases. Germline CDR1 reads LNHNV; CDR2 reads YYDKDF (reference sequence). This CDR3 has 15 residues. CDR3 DNA: TGTGCCACCAGCAGATTGGGGGGTGCCCAAGAGACCCAGTACTTC. Its translation is CATSRLGGAQETQYF. Looking up the rest from reference TRBV15 and TRBJ2-5 gives the full variable domain: DAMVIQNPRYQVTQFGKPVTLSCSQTLNHNVMYWYQQKSSQAPKLLFHYYDKDFNNEADTPDNFQSRRPNTSFCFLDIRSPGLGDTAMYLCATSRLGGAQETQYFGPGTRLLVL.

Ten or more counts support this clonotype. V gene TRBV20-1 combines with J gene TRBJ2-3; TRBD1 is a possible D gene (5 bases). Trimming stripped 8 bases from V and 4 bases from J, with 16 bases between. Germline V CDR1 and CDR2: DFQATT, SNEGSKA (reference sequence). The CDR3 consists of 13 residues. The CDR3 nucleotides read TGCAGTCTCCTGCCAGGGTCCCCAGATACGCAGTATTTT. Encoded protein: CSLLPGSPDTQYF.

Details on this clonotype: A much larger clone is a single base away; this may be a read error. This chain connects TRBV29-1 to TRBJ2-3; the match to TRBD2 covers 7 bases. V was clipped by 3 bases and J by 7 bases; unmatched bases: 10. The CDR3 has 14 amino acids. Germline-derived CDR1 and CDR2 are SQVTM and ANQGSEA. The CDR3 here is CSVEAGREVNTQYF. The CDR3 coding sequence is TGCAGCGTTGAGGCGGGGAGGGAGGTAAATACGCAGTATTTT.

In its sample, this clonotype was seen many times. The chain employs TRBV11-2 and TRBJ2-2; the match to TRBD2 covers 7 bases. CDR1 SGHAT and CDR2 FQNNGV come from the germline V gene. V shed 6 bases, J shed 0 bases, and the junction held 1 base outside the gene matches. The length of the CDR3 is 14 residues. The CDR3 sequence: CASRSGTNTGELFF. CDR3 bases: TGTGCCAGCAGGAGCGGGACGAACACCGGGGAGCTGTTTTTT.

The chain is built from TRBV7-6 and TRBJ1-4, with 9 nucleotides matching TRBD1. This CDR3 spans 14 amino acids. Germline-derived CDR1 and CDR2 are SGHVS and FNYEAQ. Losses at the gene ends were 5 bases for V and 8 bases for J; bases not matched to a gene: 6. CDR3 region: CASSRGQGWEKLFF. The CDR3 DNA sequence: TGTGCCAGCAGCCGGGGACAGGGCTGGGAAAAACTGTTTTTT.

This clonotype was picked up many times. The rearrangement links TRBV12-3 or TRBV12-4 to TRBJ1-1, with 8 positions matching TRBD1. Unmatched junction bases numbered 7, after V lost 4 bases and J lost 6 bases. CDR3 length equals 14 residues. The DNA for the CDR3 is TGTGCCAGCAGTTCTGGGCCAGGGGGCTCTGAAGCTTTCTTT. Protein product: CASSSGPGGSEAFF.